This entry is about one T cell receptor beta chain. This clone was seen only a few times. Which antigen it targets is not known. Nothing much larger sits one base from this clone, and base qualities are not available. This sample is part of a study of blood T cell repertoires in COVID-19 (TCRdb year 2020). Concerning the study at large: The collaborator samples originated in the United States, Italy and Spain and spanned the acute and convalescent phases of COVID-19. The prospective study material was composed of cDNA or gDNA derived from T cells, B-cell-depleted T cells, or PBMCs. Deeply sampled blood TCRbeta repertoires from subjects exposed to, actively infected with, or recovered from COVID-19 were included in the dataset. The repertoires were made available in a free public database intended to serve as a resource for research on the immune response to SARS-CoV-2. The samples were drawn from two sources: the first 160 participants of the ongoing ImmuneRACE study, and some 1,300 subjects contributed by 6 global collaborators. Nearly every sample came with metadata listing a de-identified subject ID, COVID-19 status, age in years and sex. Where available, HLA class I and class II types were obtained from metadata supplied by the sample provider rather than from assay-based typing.

Participants in the prospective study were enrolled through a virtual design, were aged 18 to 89 years, and lived in 20 to 30 United States geographic areas. In the prospective study, participants were assigned to cohorts based on the clinical history participants reported in a screening survey and a study questionnaire. Recovered participants in ImmuneRACE Cohort 3 were defined as having two consecutive negative NP/OP PCR tests, clearance from a healthcare professional, or resolution of symptoms. In the prospective study, mobile phlebotomists collected whole blood, serum and a nasopharyngeal or oropharyngeal swab from each participant. Prospective study participants could optionally give additional blood draws and questionnaires over a roughly 2-month period. Prospective study blood samples were shipped either frozen or at room temperature before DNA extraction. What the authors observed across the whole study: How much clinical and demographic metadata was included differed by source and by participant, and the metadata was provided uncurated.

From the cysteine through the phenylalanine, the CDR3 covers 13 amino acids. The entry retains the CDR3 DNA only, 39 bases that are in frame from base 1. Sequences SGHRS (CDR1) and YFSETQ (CDR2) are obtained from the germline V gene. V is clipped by 0 bases and J by 2 bases, and the sequence between their germline boundaries is 5 bases long. TCRbeta CDR3 regions were amplified from genomic DNA using the immunoSEQ Assay, a bias-controlled multiplex PCR. As for how the authors treated the data: Within the assay, amplification of reference gene primers was used to estimate how many nucleated cells each sample contained. To quantify the absolute abundance of each unique TCRbeta CDR3 rearrangement, sequence reads were collapsed and filtered. Productive Simpson clonality was computed per sample as the square root of Simpson's diversity index over productive rearrangements. TCRdb mirrors the immuneACCESS table, restricted to in-frame sequences. Some clones are absent from its copies; in checked studies, under half trace to an unresolved V gene, and the reason for the others is unknown. That table is the source of V, J and clone size, and D and trimming were worked out from the DNA. Here the sample has some 320,000 clones; roughly 89% occur a single time. The top ten hold approximately 4.7% of the sample.

The rearranged segments are TRBV5-1 and TRBJ1-2, with TRBD1 tentatively as D gene (5 bases match). The sample consisted of PBMCs or T cells enriched from blood (not recorded which). This clonotype was sampled from a man aged 60 to 75 who had recovered from COVID-19. The DNA sequence is TGCGCCAGCAGCTTGGCAGGGAACTATGGCTACACCTTC. The encoded protein is CASSLAGNYGYTF.